These 19 T cell receptor beta chains were all obtained from the same sample, sequenced in a study of cytotoxic CD8 clonotypes in ibrutinib-treated CLL. Measured with immunoSEQ multiplex PCR; TCRdb has only the in-frame clones, and not every one. The profile shows approximately 100,000 clones, more than 55% of them singletons. This specimen was PBMCs, taken after 24 months of ibrutinib treatment. All receptors derive from a human donor with chronic lymphocytic leukemia.

This rearrangement joins TRBV6-5 to TRBJ1-5; a weak D match, TRBD1 (5 bases). Trimming left V 6 bases short and J 3 bases short, with 12 bases between. Germline CDR1 and CDR2: MNHEY and SVGAGI. The CDR3 consists of 14 residues. The CDR3: CASSQGGSNQPQHF. CDR3 nucleotide sequence: TGTGCCAGCAGCCAGGGTGGCTCCAATCAGCCCCAGCATTTT.

V usage is TRBV11-3 and J usage is TRBJ2-5; 9 nucleotides line up with TRBD1. Trimming at V came to 0 bases and at J to 4 bases, leaving 3 bases not matched to a gene. Germline V gene sequence: CDR1 SGHNT, CDR2 YENEEA. The CDR3 has 15 amino acids. The CDR3 coding sequence is TGTGCCAGCAGCTTAGAGGGACAGGGAAGAGAGACCCAGTACTTC. It yields the protein CASSLEGQGRETQYF.

The V call is TRBV30, the J call TRBJ1-2; unclear D gene. The CDR3 length is 12 residues. Germline lookup yields CDR1 GTSNPN and CDR2 SVGIG (reference sequence). The germline V and J ends were trimmed by 0 bases and 7 bases, with 9 bases remaining between them. The CDR3 protein is CAWSVPSLGYTF. DNA of the CDR3: TGTGCCTGGAGTGTACCCTCTCTTGGCTACACCTTC. The full variable domain, with the rest looked up from reference TRBV30 and TRBJ1-2, is SQTIHQWPATLVQPVGSPLSLECTVEGTSNPNLYWYRQAAGRGLQLLFYSVGIGQISSEVPQNLSASRPQDRQFILSSKKLLLSDSGFYLCAWSVPSLGYTFGSGTRLTVV.

V and J are TRBV5-4 and TRBJ1-2; perhaps TRBD1 as D (6 bases). This CDR3 is 12 amino acids long. Trimming took 3 bases from V and 7 from J, leaving 10 bases between them. Germline assignment: CDR1 SGHNT and CDR2 YYREEE (reference sequence). CDR3 nucleotides: TGTGCCAGCAGCTCATACAGGGTTGGCTACACCTTC. Encoded protein: CASSSYRVGYTF.

J is TRBJ2-1 and V is TRBV30, with 7 bases that match TRBD2. Trimming at V came to 0 bases and at J to 4 bases, leaving 9 bases not matched to a gene. The CDR3 is made up of 16 amino acids. Germline-derived CDR1 and CDR2 are GTSNPN and SVGIG (reference sequence). Here the CDR3 reads CAWSVGGGVVYNEQFF. In DNA form, the CDR3 reads TGTGCCTGGAGTGTCGGTGGGGGGGTTGTTTACAATGAGCAGTTCTTC.

The V call is TRBV7-9, the J call TRBJ2-7; 9 bases are shared with TRBD1. The CDR3 is 15 residues long. CDR1 is SEHNR, CDR2 FQNEAQ, per germline (reference sequence). The J segment lost 5 bases and the V segment lost 3 bases, leaving 8 bases of the junction unmatched. The chain's CDR3 is CASSFRDRVRDEQYF. CDR3 coding DNA: TGTGCCAGCAGCTTCCGGGACAGGGTGAGGGACGAGCAGTACTTC.

The genes are TRBV29-1 and TRBJ1-1; D is perhaps TRBD1 (6 bases). V was cut by 2 bases and J by 13 bases, with 14 bases left in between. The germline CDR1 and CDR2 sequences are SQVTM and ANQGSEA. There are 11 residues in the CDR3. The DNA for the CDR3 is TGCAGCGTTGAATGGGGGCTACGGTATTTCTTT. Translation: CSVEWGLRYFF.

The chain employs TRBV13 and TRBJ2-1; 11 nucleotides align to TRBD2. Germline trimming cut 4 bases from V and 4 bases from J; bases unmatched to any gene: 3. The V gene's germline CDR1 is PRHDT and CDR2 FYEKMQ (reference sequence). CDR3 length equals 15 residues. CDR3 coding DNA: TGTGCCAGCAGCTCCCGACTAGCGGGATACAATGAGCAGTTCTTC. It is translated as CASSSRLAGYNEQFF.

This clone was found once. The V gene is TRBV5-4, the J gene TRBJ2-2; 7 bases map to TRBD1. Germline-derived CDR1 and CDR2 are SGHNT and YYREEE (reference sequence). The trim removed 4 bases at V and 3 bases at J, leaving 6 bases unmatched. This CDR3 has 15 residues. CDR3 in DNA: TGTGCCAGCAGCCAGAGGGGGCAGGACACCGGGGAGCTGTTTTTT. Protein: CASSQRGQDTGELFF.

The chain is built from TRBV19 and TRBJ2-7; TRBD1 matches at 8 bases. The trim removed 3 bases at V and 2 bases at J, leaving 3 bases unmatched. In germline, CDR1 is LNHDA, CDR2 SQIVND (reference sequence). The CDR3 sequence is 14 residues long. The chain's CDR3 is CASSIKQGAYEQYF. The CDR3 nucleotides are TGTGCCAGTAGTATTAAACAGGGGGCCTACGAGCAGTACTTC. Full variable domain (rest looked up from reference TRBV19 and TRBJ2-7): DGGITQSPKYLFRKEGQNVTLSCEQNLNHDAMYWYRQDPGQGLRLIYYSQIVNDFQKGDIAEGYSVSREKKESFPLTVTSAQKNPTAFYLCASSIKQGAYEQYFGPGTRLTVT.

This clone appeared a single time. The rearrangement joins TRBV29-1 to TRBJ2-3; TRBD1 matches 8 bases. Losses at the gene ends were 6 bases for V and 0 bases for J; bases not matched to a gene: 5. The CDR3 is 14 amino acids. Germline V gene lookup returns CDR1 SQVTM and CDR2 ANQGSEA. The CDR3 protein is CSVRTGPSTDTQYF. DNA for the CDR3: TGCAGCGTGAGGACAGGGCCCAGCACAGATACGCAGTATTTT.

V usage is TRBV9 and J usage is TRBJ2-4, with 7 bases matching TRBD1. This CDR3 has 14 amino acids. The J segment lost 8 bases and the V segment lost 3 bases, leaving 8 bases of the junction unmatched. Germline V gene sequence: CDR1 SGDLS, CDR2 YYNGEE. In nucleotides, the CDR3 is TGTGCCAGCAGCGCGGGACAGCCAGCGGACATTCAGTACTTC. Translating gives CASSAGQPADIQYF.

The J gene is TRBJ1-2, the V gene TRBV5-4, with D possibly TRBD1 on 6 matching bases. Trimming removed 2 bases from V and 6 bases from J, with 8 bases in between. Germline lookup yields CDR1 SGHNT and CDR2 YYREEE (reference sequence). The CDR3 runs 12 residues. Here the CDR3 DNA reads TGTGCCAGCAGCTTAAACAGGGATGGCTACACCTTC. This codes for CASSLNRDGYTF.

J is TRBJ2-7 and V is TRBV7-2; the match to TRBD1 covers 8 bases. Germline assignment: CDR1 SGHTA and CDR2 FQGNSA. The CDR3 loop spans 14 amino acids. V dropped 3 bases and J dropped 4; count of bases not matched to a gene: 5. The CDR3 loop is CASSFQGAVYEQYF. The CDR3 DNA reads as TGTGCCAGCAGCTTCCAGGGGGCGGTTTACGAGCAGTACTTC. Variable domain in full (rest from reference TRBV7-2 and TRBJ2-7): GAGVSQSPSNKVTEKGKDVELRCDPISGHTALYWYRQSLGQGLEFLIYFQGNSAPDKSGLPSDRFSAERTGGSVSTLTIQRTQQEDSAVYLCASSFQGAVYEQYFGPGTRLTVT.

V and J are TRBV6-6 and TRBJ1-1, with a possible D match to TRBD1 (6 bases). Germline lookup yields CDR1 MNHNY and CDR2 SVGAGI (reference sequence). The CDR3 totals 14 residues. The V and J ends lost 7 bases and 0 bases respectively, with 12 bases between them. This chain's CDR3 is CASTSGQLNTEAFF. CDR3 nucleotide sequence: TGTGCCAGCACCTCGGGACAATTGAACACTGAAGCTTTCTTT.

This clone was seen a few times. The gene calls are TRBV6-5 and TRBJ2-7; 9 nucleotides match TRBD1. This CDR3 has 15 amino acids. Unmatched junction bases numbered 8, after V lost 6 bases and J lost 2 bases. Germline V gives CDR1 MNHEY, CDR2 SVGAGI. The CDR3 DNA follows: TGTGCCAGCAGCCTTAAGGGACAGGGTCCCTACGAGCAGTACTTC. It specifies CASSLKGQGPYEQYF.

This clone has only one observation. The V gene is TRBV9, the J gene TRBJ2-5; D possibly corresponds to TRBD2 (6 bases). Germline CDR1 SGDLS, CDR2 YYNGEE. There are 14 residues in the CDR3. V was clipped by 3 bases and J by 3 bases, with 12 bases between them. The CDR3 is CASSGGLSKETQYF. The CDR3, as DNA: TGTGCCAGCAGCGGGGGACTTTCCAAAGAGACCCAGTACTTC.

The chain is built from TRBV12-5 and TRBJ2-7, with no clear D. In germline, CDR1 is LGHNT, CDR2 FRNRAP. The V end lost 2 bases, the J end lost 7 bases, and 6 bases lay between the germline ends. This CDR3 spans 11 amino acids. The CDR3 nucleotides read TGTGCTAGTGGTTTGTCCGTTGAGCAGTACTTC. Translation: CASGLSVEQYF.

In its sample, this clone was seen once. This chain links TRBV11-2 with TRBJ2-7; TRBD2 is a possible D gene (5 bases). The germline V gene has CDR1 SGHAT and CDR2 FQNNGV. CDR3 size: 13 residues. V was shortened by 6 bases and J by 7 bases, with 16 bases between the two germline ends. The CDR3 DNA reads as TGTGCCAGCAGGACCGGGGTCCTGGGGGAGCAGTACTTC. It translates to CASRTGVLGEQYF.